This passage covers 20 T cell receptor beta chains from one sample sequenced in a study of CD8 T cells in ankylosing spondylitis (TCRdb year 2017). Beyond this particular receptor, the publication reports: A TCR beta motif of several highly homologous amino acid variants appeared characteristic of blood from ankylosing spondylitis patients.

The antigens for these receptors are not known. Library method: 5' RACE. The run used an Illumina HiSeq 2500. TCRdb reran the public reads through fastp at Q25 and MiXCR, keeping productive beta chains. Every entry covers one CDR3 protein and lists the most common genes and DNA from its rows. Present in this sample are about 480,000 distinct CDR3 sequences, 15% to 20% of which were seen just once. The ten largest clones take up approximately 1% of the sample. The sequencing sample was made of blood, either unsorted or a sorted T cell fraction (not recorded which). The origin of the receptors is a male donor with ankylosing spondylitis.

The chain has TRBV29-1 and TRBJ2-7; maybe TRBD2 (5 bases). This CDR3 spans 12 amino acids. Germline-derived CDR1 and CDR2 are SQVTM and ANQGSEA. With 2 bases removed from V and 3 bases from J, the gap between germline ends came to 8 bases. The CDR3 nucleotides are TGCAGCGTTGAAACGGGGAACTACGAGCAGTACTTC. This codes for CSVETGNYEQYF.

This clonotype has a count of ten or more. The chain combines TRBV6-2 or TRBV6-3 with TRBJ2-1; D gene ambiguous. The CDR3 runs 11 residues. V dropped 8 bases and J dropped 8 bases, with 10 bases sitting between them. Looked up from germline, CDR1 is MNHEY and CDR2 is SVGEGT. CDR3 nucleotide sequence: TGTGCCAGCGGGCGTGGGGATGAGCAGTTCTTC. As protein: CASGRGDEQFF.

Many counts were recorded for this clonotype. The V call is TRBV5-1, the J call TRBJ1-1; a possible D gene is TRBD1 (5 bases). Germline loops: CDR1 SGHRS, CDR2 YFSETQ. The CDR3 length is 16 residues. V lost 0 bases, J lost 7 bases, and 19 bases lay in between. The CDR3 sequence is CASSLVGTALENEAFF. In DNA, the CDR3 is TGCGCCAGCAGCTTGGTTGGGACGGCTCTCGAGAATGAAGCTTTCTTT.

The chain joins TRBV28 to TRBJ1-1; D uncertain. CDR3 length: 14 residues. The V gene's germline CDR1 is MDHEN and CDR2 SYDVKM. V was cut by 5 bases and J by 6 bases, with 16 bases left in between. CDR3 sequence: CASSQLGVAPEAFF. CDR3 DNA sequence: TGTGCCAGCAGTCAACTTGGGGTCGCACCTGAAGCTTTCTTT.

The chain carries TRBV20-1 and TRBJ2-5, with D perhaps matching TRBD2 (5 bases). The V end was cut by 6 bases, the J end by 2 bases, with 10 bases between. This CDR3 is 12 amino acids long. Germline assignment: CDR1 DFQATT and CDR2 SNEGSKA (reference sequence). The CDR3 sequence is CSAGGRQETQYF. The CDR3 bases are TGCAGTGCGGGCGGGCGGCAAGAGACCCAGTACTTC.

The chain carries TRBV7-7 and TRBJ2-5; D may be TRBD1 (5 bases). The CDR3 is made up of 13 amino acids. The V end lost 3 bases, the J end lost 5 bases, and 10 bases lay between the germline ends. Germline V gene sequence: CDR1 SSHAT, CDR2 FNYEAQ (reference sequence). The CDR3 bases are TGTGCCAGCAGCTTGTCCCAGGGTGAGACCCAGTACTTC. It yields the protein CASSLSQGETQYF.

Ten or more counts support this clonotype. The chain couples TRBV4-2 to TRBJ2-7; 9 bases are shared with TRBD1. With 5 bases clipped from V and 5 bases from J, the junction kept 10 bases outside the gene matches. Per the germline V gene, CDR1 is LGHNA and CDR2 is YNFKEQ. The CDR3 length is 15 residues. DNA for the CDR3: TGTGCCAGCAGCGAAGGGACAGGGAAACGGGACGAGCAGTACTTC. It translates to CASSEGTGKRDEQYF.

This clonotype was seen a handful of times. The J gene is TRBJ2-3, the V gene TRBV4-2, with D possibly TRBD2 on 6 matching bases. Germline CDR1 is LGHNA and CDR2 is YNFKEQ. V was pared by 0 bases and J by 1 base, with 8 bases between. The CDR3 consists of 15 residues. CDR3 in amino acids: CASSQEGGGTDTQYF. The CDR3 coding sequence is TGTGCCAGCAGCCAAGAGGGAGGTGGCACAGATACGCAGTATTTT.

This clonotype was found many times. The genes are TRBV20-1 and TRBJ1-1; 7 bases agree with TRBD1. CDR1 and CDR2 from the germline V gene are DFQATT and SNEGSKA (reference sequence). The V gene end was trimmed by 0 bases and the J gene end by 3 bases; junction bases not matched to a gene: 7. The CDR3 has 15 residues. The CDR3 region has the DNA TGCAGTGCTAGAGATTGGAGGGGGCAGGACACTGAAGCTTTCTTT. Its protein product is CSARDWRGQDTEAFF.

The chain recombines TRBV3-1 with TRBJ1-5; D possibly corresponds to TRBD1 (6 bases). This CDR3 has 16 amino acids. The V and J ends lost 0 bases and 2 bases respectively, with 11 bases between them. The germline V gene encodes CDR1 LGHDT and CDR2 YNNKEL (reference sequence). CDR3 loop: CASSQDGGAGNQPQHF. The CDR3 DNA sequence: TGTGCCAGCAGCCAAGATGGGGGGGCGGGCAATCAGCCCCAGCATTTT. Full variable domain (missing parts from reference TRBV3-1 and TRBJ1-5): DTAVSQTPKYLVTQMGNDKSIKCEQNLGHDTMYWYKQDSKKFLKIMFSYNNKELIINETVPNRFSPKSPDKAHLNLHINSLELGDSAVYFCASSQDGGAGNQPQHFGDGTRLSIL.

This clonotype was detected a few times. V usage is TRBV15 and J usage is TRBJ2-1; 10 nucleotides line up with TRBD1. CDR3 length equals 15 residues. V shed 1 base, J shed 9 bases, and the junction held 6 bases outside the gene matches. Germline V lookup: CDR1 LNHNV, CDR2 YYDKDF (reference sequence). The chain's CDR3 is CATSRVDRGLSEQFF. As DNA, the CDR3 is TGTGCCACCAGCAGAGTTGACAGGGGGCTGAGTGAGCAGTTCTTC.

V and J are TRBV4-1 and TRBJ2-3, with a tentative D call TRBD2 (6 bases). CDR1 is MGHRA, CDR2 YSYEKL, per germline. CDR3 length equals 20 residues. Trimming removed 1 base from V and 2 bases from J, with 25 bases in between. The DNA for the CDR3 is TGCGCCAGCAGCCAAGTCGGTCGATCCAGCAAGGGAGGTTTCACAGATACGCAGTATTTT. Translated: CASSQVGRSSKGGFTDTQYF.

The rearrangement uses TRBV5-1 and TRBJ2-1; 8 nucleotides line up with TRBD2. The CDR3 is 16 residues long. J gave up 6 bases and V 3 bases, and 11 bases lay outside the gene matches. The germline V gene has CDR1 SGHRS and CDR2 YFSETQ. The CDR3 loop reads CASSSPGPGGPNEQFF. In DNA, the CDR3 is TGCGCCAGCAGCTCCCCAGGGCCGGGGGGGCCCAATGAGCAGTTCTTC.

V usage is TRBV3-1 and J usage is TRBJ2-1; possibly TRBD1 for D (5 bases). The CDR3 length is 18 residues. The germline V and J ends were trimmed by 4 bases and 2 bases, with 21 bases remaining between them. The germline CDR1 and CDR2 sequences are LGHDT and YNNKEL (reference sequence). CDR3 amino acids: CASSPHRTTALTYNEQFF. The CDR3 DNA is TGTGCCAGCAGCCCTCACAGGACGACAGCCCTTACCTACAATGAGCAGTTCTTC.

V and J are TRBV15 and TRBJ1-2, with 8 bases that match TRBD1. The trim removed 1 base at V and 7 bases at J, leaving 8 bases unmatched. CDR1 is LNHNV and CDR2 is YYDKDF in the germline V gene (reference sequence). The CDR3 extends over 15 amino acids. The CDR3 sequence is CATSRAGQVLPGYTF. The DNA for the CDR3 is TGTGCCACCAGCAGAGCGGGACAGGTACTCCCTGGCTACACCTTC. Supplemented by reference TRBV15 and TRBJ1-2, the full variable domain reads DAMVIQNPRYQVTQFGKPVTLSCSQTLNHNVMYWYQQKSSQAPKLLFHYYDKDFNNEADTPDNFQSRRPNTSFCFLDIRSPGLGDTAMYLCATSRAGQVLPGYTFGSGTRLTVV.

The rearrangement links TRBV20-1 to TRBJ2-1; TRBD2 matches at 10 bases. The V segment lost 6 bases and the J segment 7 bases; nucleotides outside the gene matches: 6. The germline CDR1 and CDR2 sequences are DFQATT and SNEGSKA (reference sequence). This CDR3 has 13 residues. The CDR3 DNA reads TGCAGTGCGCTGGGACTAGCGTCGAATGAGCAGTTCTTC. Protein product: CSALGLASNEQFF.

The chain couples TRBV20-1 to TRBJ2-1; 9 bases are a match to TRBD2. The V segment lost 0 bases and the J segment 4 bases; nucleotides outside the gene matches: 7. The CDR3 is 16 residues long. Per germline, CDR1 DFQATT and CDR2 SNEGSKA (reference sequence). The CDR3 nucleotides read TGCAGTGCTAGAGATTCTGCCAGCGGGGGGTACAATGAGCAGTTCTTC. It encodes CSARDSASGGYNEQFF.

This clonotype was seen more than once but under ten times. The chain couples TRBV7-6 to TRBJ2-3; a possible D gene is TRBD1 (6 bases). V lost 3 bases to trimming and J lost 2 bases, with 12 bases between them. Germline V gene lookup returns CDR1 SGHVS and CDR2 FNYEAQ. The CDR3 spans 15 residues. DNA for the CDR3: TGTGCCAGCAGCTTCCTAACAGGGATCACAGATACGCAGTATTTT. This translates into CASSFLTGITDTQYF.

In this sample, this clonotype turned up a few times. CDR3: CASSQAGQDYGYTF. In DNA form, the CDR3 reads TGTGCCAGCAGCCAAGCGGGACAGGACTATGGCTACACCTTC. The chain combines TRBV3-1 with TRBJ1-2; 8 bases are a match to TRBD1. The germline V gene encodes CDR1 LGHDT and CDR2 YNNKEL (reference sequence). V dropped 1 base and J dropped 3; count of bases not matched to a gene: 1. This CDR3 spans 14 amino acids.

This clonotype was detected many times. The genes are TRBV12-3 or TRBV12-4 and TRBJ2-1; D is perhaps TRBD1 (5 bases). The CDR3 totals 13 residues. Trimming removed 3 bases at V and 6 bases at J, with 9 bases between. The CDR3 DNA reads TGTGCCAGCAGTTTGTTACAGGCCAATGAGCAGTTCTTC. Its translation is CASSLLQANEQFF.